The 23 T cell receptor beta chains in this list originate from one sample, sequenced in a study of blood T cell repertoires in COVID-19. Clones were sequenced by immunoSEQ multiplex PCR, and TCRdb holds only the in-frame ones, with some missing. The sample lists a few hundred thousand clones, more than 65% occurring once. Sequencing was done on a sample of peripheral blood. The receptors derive from a woman aged 80 or older with acute or convalescent COVID-19.

This clone was detected only a few times. The rearrangement uses TRBV7-8 and TRBJ1-2; TRBD1 matches at 9 bases. Germline CDR1 reads SGHVS; CDR2 reads FQNEAQ. Trimming removed 5 bases from V and 2 bases from J; junction bases left unmatched: 6. This CDR3 region has 15 residues. In nucleotides, the CDR3 is TGTGCCAGCAGCCCCCTGGGACAGGGCAACTATGGCTACACCTTC. Translating it yields CASSPLGQGNYGYTF.

The chain joins TRBV4-3 to TRBJ1-4, with D unclear. V was pared by 0 bases and J by 7 bases, with 18 bases between. This CDR3 comprises 17 residues. Per the germline V gene, CDR1 is LGHNA and CDR2 is YSLEER. The CDR3 nucleotides are TGCGCCAGCAGCCAAGACTCTCCGCAAACCCGGGGTGAAAAACTGTTTTTT. As protein: CASSQDSPQTRGEKLFF.

V is TRBV5-8 and J is TRBJ1-5, with 8 bases fitting TRBD1. The germline CDR1 and CDR2 sequences are SGHTS and YDEGEE. The length of the CDR3 is 15 residues. V dropped 7 bases and J dropped 1; count of bases not matched to a gene: 7. CDR3 in DNA: TGTGCCAGCTCACTCGGGGACAGGAGCAATCAGCCCCAGCATTTT. This translates into CASSLGDRSNQPQHF.

The CDR3 loop is CASSSSGVNTGELFF. In nucleotides, the CDR3 is TGTGCCAGCAGCTCTAGCGGGGTGAACACCGGGGAGCTGTTTTTT. This chain links TRBV11-2 with TRBJ2-2; 9 bases are a match to TRBD2. The CDR3 covers 15 residues. Germline V gene lookup returns CDR1 SGHAT and CDR2 FQNNGV. Trimming cost V 4 bases and J 1 base; bases outside gene matches: 1.

The V and J genes are TRBV9 and TRBJ2-5; D may be TRBD1 (5 bases). Germline loops: CDR1 SGDLS, CDR2 YYNGEE. The V and J ends lost 0 bases and 7 bases respectively, with 7 bases between them. The CDR3 runs 12 residues. The CDR3: CASSVGDRTQYF. CDR3 DNA: TGTGCCAGCAGCGTAGGTGACAGGACCCAGTACTTC.

Concerning this clone: The sample carries other DNA sequences with the same CDR3. The chain couples TRBV18 to TRBJ1-1, with 9 bases aligning to TRBD1. The CDR3 is 14 residues long. The junction had 4 bases not matched to a gene; V was cut back by 6 bases and J by 2 bases. Looked up from germline, CDR1 is KGHSH and CDR2 is LQKENI. The CDR3, as DNA: TGTGCCAGCTCGCCGGGACAGGGAAACACTGAAGCTTTCTTT. Amino acids: CASSPGQGNTEAFF.

The J gene is TRBJ2-1, the V gene TRBV4-1; D is possibly TRBD1 (6 bases). This CDR3 is built from 16 residues. Germline lookup yields CDR1 MGHRA and CDR2 YSYEKL. Trimming took 8 bases from V and 3 from J, leaving 20 bases between them. The CDR3 region is CASGRSTGYVYNEQFF. CDR3 nucleotide sequence: TGCGCCAGCGGACGCTCAACAGGGTATGTCTACAATGAGCAGTTCTTC.

This rearrangement joins TRBV2 to TRBJ1-4; D perhaps matches TRBD1 (6 bases). The CDR3 has 15 amino acids. V lost 2 bases and J lost 4, with 11 bases in between. Germline assignment: CDR1 SNHLY and CDR2 FYNNEI. The CDR3 loop is CASSESGRGNEKLFF. CDR3 DNA: TGTGCCAGCAGTGAATCTGGCAGGGGTAATGAAAAACTGTTTTTT.

This clone was seen only a few times. The V and J genes are TRBV7-9 and TRBJ1-6, with a weak D call TRBD1 (5 bases). Trimming cost V 0 bases and J 10 bases, with 13 bases left between them. The CDR3 length is 15 residues. Germline CDR1 and CDR2: SEHNR and FQNEAQ (reference sequence). The CDR3 loop is CASSLALGDGSPLHF. In nucleotides, the CDR3 is TGTGCCAGCAGCTTAGCCCTAGGGGATGGCTCACCCCTCCACTTT.

This chain links TRBV21-1 with TRBJ1-5; no DNA check was done on the table's D call, TRBD1. TRBV21-1 is designated a pseudogene. This CDR3 spans 17 amino acids. This CDR3 is CASRKGVAGLVNQPQHF. Written as DNA, the CDR3 is TGTGCCAGCAGAAAGGGGGTAGCAGGGTTGGTCAATCAGCCCCAGCATTTT.

Only one count was recorded for this clone. The chain links TRBV2 to TRBJ2-7; D might be TRBD1 (6 bases). Per the germline V gene, CDR1 is SNHLY and CDR2 is FYNNEI. Trimming cost V 6 bases and J 10 bases, with 16 bases left between them. The CDR3 runs 12 residues. The CDR3 sequence is CASSPTGSNQYF. Here the CDR3 DNA reads TGTGCCAGCAGCCCTACAGGGTCCAACCAGTACTTC.

The genes are TRBV6-5 and TRBJ1-2; D possibly corresponds to TRBD1 (5 bases). The V gene lost 7 bases and the J gene lost 0 bases, with 12 bases spanning the gap. The CDR3 loop spans 14 amino acids. Germline V gene sequence: CDR1 MNHEY, CDR2 SVGAGI. The CDR3 reads CASIPGGSNYGYTF. The CDR3 DNA follows: TGTGCCAGCATTCCGGGGGGTTCTAACTATGGCTACACCTTC.

The table lists this clone with a few counts. J is TRBJ1-4 and V is TRBV7-2, with D maybe TRBD1 (5 bases). This CDR3 has 15 amino acids. Germline CDR1 reads SGHTA; CDR2 reads FQGNSA. The ends were cut back, 1 base at V and 8 bases at J, with 14 bases in the middle. CDR3 sequence (DNA): TGTGCCAGCAGCTTAGTGGCAGGGAGGGAGGAAAAACTGTTTTTT. The encoded protein is CASSLVAGREEKLFF.

The genes are TRBV19 and TRBJ2-1, with 9 bases matching TRBD2. V trimming: 6 bases; J trimming: 2 bases; junction bases outside the gene matches: 11. Germline values: CDR1 LNHDA, CDR2 SQIVND (reference sequence). CDR3 length: 17 residues. CDR3 nucleotide sequence: TGTGCCAGTAGAGAGGAGCGGGGGGTCCCCCCCTACAATGAGCAGTTCTTC. It yields the protein CASREERGVPPYNEQFF.

The V call is TRBV30, the J call TRBJ1-5; D might be TRBD1 (6 bases). The CDR3 is made up of 13 amino acids. The germline CDR1 and CDR2 sequences are GTSNPN and SVGIG (reference sequence). V was shortened by 3 bases and J by 5 bases, with 11 bases between the two germline ends. The CDR3, as DNA: TGTGCCTGGAGAAGGGGGTCGGATCAGCCCCAGCATTTT. It encodes CAWRRGSDQPQHF.

The chain uses TRBV28 and TRBJ1-5; maybe TRBD1 (6 bases). V lost 5 bases and J lost 5, with 13 bases in between. CDR3 length: 14 residues. Germline values: CDR1 MDHEN, CDR2 SYDVKM. The CDR3 is CASSGTLRDQPQHF. CDR3 DNA: TGTGCCAGCAGTGGGACATTAAGGGATCAGCCCCAGCATTTT.

This chain joins TRBV7-9 and TRBJ2-5, with D tentatively TRBD2 (6 bases). The V end was cut by 5 bases, the J end by 3 bases, with 13 bases between. The CDR3 length is 14 residues. CDR1 is SEHNR, CDR2 FQNEAQ, per germline (reference sequence). The CDR3, as DNA: TGTGCCAGCAGCATCGGACTAACGGAAGAGACCCAGTACTTC. This translates into CASSIGLTEETQYF. Drawing the rest from reference TRBV7-9 and TRBJ2-5, the complete variable domain is DTGVSQNPRHKITKRGQNVTFRCDPISEHNRLYWYRQTLGQGPEFLTYFQNEAQLEKSRLLSDRFSAERPKGSFSTLEIQRTEQGDSAMYLCASSIGLTEETQYFGPGTRLLVL.

Details on this clone: One end of the junction does not line up with germline, which may come from a read error. V usage is TRBV6-5 and J usage is TRBJ1-1; D gene uncertain. Germline loops: CDR1 MNHEY, CDR2 SVGAGI. The CDR3 runs 12 residues. CDR3 sequence reads: CVSHSPNTEAFF. CDR3 DNA: TGTGTCAGCCACAGCCCGAACACTGAAGCTTTCTTT.

The J gene is TRBJ1-6, the V gene TRBV27, with D possibly TRBD1 on 5 matching bases. Germline CDR1 is MNHEY and CDR2 is SMNVEV (reference sequence). Trimming removed 4 bases from V and 11 bases from J, with 12 bases in between. This CDR3 comprises 13 residues. This CDR3 is CASSSFRVTPLHF. CDR3 DNA sequence: TGTGCCAGCAGTTCTTTCAGGGTTACACCCCTCCACTTT.

The chain joins TRBV5-4 to TRBJ1-2; 7 nucleotides line up with TRBD1. This CDR3 comprises 14 residues. J was trimmed by 0 bases and V by 3 bases; bases with no gene match: 2. From germline, CDR1 is SGHNT and CDR2 YYREEE (reference sequence). The CDR3 DNA is TGTGCCAGCAGCTCGGGACAGACTAACTATGGCTACACCTTC. This sequence encodes CASSSGQTNYGYTF.

This chain links TRBV7-8 with TRBJ1-1; possible D gene TRBD1, 6 bases. The CDR3 is 15 residues long. The germline V gene has CDR1 SGHVS and CDR2 FQNEAQ. V was cut by 5 bases and J by 9 bases, with 22 bases left in between. CDR3 DNA: TGTGCCAGCAGCACGTCCGGGACATTGAGGTCGCAAGCTTTCTTT. Translation: CASSTSGTLRSQAFF.

The chain carries TRBV11-3 and TRBJ2-5, with TRBD2 matching 12 bases. The CDR3 is made up of 15 amino acids. Germline CDR1 is SGHNT and CDR2 is YENEEA. V lost 5 bases and J lost 3; bases outside the gene matches: 4. The CDR3, as DNA: TGTGCCAGCAGCGGCCGGACTAGCGGGAAAGAGACCCAGTACTTC. Its protein is CASSGRTSGKETQYF.

This sequence joins TRBV10-3 and TRBJ1-1; 11 bases align to TRBD1. The CDR3 consists of 16 residues. Germline loops: CDR1 ENHRY, CDR2 SYGVKD. The V and J ends lost 0 bases and 5 bases, in that order; junction bases with no gene match: 5. CDR3 coding DNA: TGTGCCATCAGTGAGTCCGGACAGGGGGCTGGAACTGAAGCTTTCTTT. It specifies CAISESGQGAGTEAFF.